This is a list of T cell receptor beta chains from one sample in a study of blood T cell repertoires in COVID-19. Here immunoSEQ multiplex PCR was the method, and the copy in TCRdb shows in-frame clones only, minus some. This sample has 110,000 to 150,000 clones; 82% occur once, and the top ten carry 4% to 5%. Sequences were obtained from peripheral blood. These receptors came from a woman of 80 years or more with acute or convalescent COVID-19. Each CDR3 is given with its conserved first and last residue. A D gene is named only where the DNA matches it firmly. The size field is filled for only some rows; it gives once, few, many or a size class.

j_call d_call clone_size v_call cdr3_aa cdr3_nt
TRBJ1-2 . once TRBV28 CASRSPATAYGYTF TGTGCCAGCAGATCCCCGGCGACAGCTTATGGCTACACCTTC
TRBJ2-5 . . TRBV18 CASSLLARTETQYF TGTGCCAGCTCACTCTTAGCCCGAACAGAGACCCAGTACTTC
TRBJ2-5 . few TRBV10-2 CASSESIRGGETQYF TGCGCCAGCAGTGAGTCGATACGGGGTGGAGAGACCCAGTACTTC
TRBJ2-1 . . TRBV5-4 CASSLHHRPEQFF TGTGCCAGCAGCTTGCATCACAGGCCGGAGCAGTTCTTC
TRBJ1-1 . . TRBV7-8 CASSLEQAPFRTEAFF TGTGCCAGCAGCTTAGAACAGGCGCCCTTTCGCACTGAAGCTTTCTTT
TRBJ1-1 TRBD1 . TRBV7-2 CASSLAPTGGTEAFF TGTGCCAGCAGCTTAGCGCCGACAGGGGGGACTGAAGCTTTCTTT
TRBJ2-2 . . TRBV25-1 CASSDSGVSGATGELFF TGTGCCAGCAGTGATTCCGGGGTTAGCGGTGCCACCGGGGAGCTGTTTTTT
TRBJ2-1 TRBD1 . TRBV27 CASSSGQGVIYNEQFF TGTGCCAGCAGTTCTGGACAGGGGGTTATCTACAATGAGCAGTTCTTC
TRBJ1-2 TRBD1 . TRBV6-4 CASSEGQGYGYTF TGTGCCAGCAGTGAGGGACAGGGGTATGGCTACACCTTC
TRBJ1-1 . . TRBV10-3 CAIRKTENTEAFF TGTGCCATCAGGAAGACAGAGAACACTGAAGCTTTCTTT
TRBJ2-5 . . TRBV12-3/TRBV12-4 CASSFEGGETQYF TGTGCCAGCAGTTTTGAGGGTGGGGAGACCCAGTACTTC
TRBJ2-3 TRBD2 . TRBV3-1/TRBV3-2 CASSQSLAADTQYF TGTGCCAGCAGCCAATCCCTAGCGGCGGATACGCAGTATTTT
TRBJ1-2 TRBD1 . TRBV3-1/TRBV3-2 CASSPGTGDYGYTF TGTGCCAGCAGCCCCGGAACAGGGGATTATGGCTACACCTTC
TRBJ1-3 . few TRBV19 CASSIVILGNTIYF TGTGCCAGTAGTATAGTAATCCTTGGAAACACCATATATTTT
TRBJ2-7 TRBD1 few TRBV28 CASSLFGTGFYEQYF TGTGCCAGCAGTTTATTCGGGACAGGGTTCTACGAGCAGTACTTC
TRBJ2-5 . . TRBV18 CASSPRSAKETQYF TGTGCCAGCTCACCACGTAGCGCCAAAGAGACCCAGTACTTC
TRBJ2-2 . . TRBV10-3 CAISESLFRDTGELFF TGTGCCATCAGTGAGTCGCTGTTTCGGGACACCGGGGAGCTGTTTTTT
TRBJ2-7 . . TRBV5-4 CASSLGGGDFYEQYF TGTGCCAGCAGCTTGGGTGGCGGGGACTTCTACGAGCAGTACTTC
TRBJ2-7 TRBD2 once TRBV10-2 CASSQAGPYEQYF TGCGCCAGCAGTCAAGCGGGGCCCTACGAGCAGTACTTC
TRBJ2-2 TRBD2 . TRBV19 CASRKTSGRYTGELFF TGTGCCAGTAGGAAGACTAGCGGGAGATACACCGGGGAGCTGTTTTTT
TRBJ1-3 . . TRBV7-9 CASSPHSGNTIYF TGTGCCAGCAGCCCCCACTCTGGAAACACCATATATTTT
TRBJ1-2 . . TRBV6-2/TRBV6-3 CASSYPGQDYGYTF TGTGCCAGCAGTTATCCCGGACAAGACTATGGCTACACCTTC
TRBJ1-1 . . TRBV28 CASSLSGGGGRAEAFF TGTGCCAGCAGTTTATCCGGGGGAGGGGGTAGGGCGGAAGCTTTCTTT
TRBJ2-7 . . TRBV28 CASSFHMRPQQYF TGTGCCAGCAGTTTTCATATGAGGCCTCAGCAGTACTTC
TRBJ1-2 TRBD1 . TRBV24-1 CATSALGQGGGYTF TGTGCCACCAGTGCCCTGGGACAGGGAGGCGGCTACACCTTC
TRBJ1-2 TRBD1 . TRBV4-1 CASSTSGQGSYGYTF TGCGCCAGCAGCACCTCGGGACAGGGATCCTATGGCTACACCTTC
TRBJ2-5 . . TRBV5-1 CASTRDYQETQYF TGCGCCAGCACCCGGGACTACCAAGAGACCCAGTACTTC